The sequence of this T cell receptor (beta chain) was determined in a study of blood T cell repertoires in COVID-19. As processed by the authors: Quantification of nucleated cells was approximated via reference gene primer amplification. The data were produced by immunoSEQ multiplex PCR, yet TCRdb's version contains in-frame clones alone and is incomplete. V, J and clone size derive from that table, while D and trimming were established from the DNA sequence. The sample consists of approximately 490,000 clones, about 88% of them appearing once. The CDR3 has 15 amino acids. V lost 0 bases to trimming and J lost 2 bases, with 8 bases between them. Per germline, CDR1 LGHDT and CDR2 YNNKEL (reference sequence).

The clonotype originates from a woman aged 55-70 years who had recovered from COVID-19. This rearrangement joins TRBV3-1 (or the pseudogene TRBV3-2) to TRBJ2-4; D perhaps matches TRBD1 (5 bases). The sample consisted of PBMCs or T cells enriched from blood (not recorded which). For the CDR3, the DNA is TGTGCCAGCAGCCAAGAGGTGGGGCCCAAAAACATTCAGTACTTC. Its protein product is CASSQEVGPKNIQYF.